The entry below gives a single T cell receptor beta chain sequence along with its context. Antigen unknown. The data originate from a study of cytomegalovirus exposure and HLA in healthy donors. General observations from the study: Among the most significant clusters, several appeared linked to common viral pathogens in a later analysis.

Use of 60 Vbeta and 13 Jbeta primers characterized the PCR. Method: immunoSEQ multiplex PCR; TCRdb's copy keeps in-frame clones and lacks some. The sample lists 90,000 to 150,000 clones, roughly 70% occurring once. CDR1 is SGDLS, CDR2 YYNGEE, per germline. Trimming pared 3 bases from V and 4 bases from J, leaving 10 bases between. This CDR3 is built from 13 residues. The sample comprised PBMCs. The TCR originated in a woman aged 40 to 50 in good health and CMV-seronegative. This chain connects TRBV9 to TRBJ1-2; weak D call: TRBD1 (5 bases). This CDR3 is CASSEGNSYGYTF. The CDR3 region has the DNA TGTGCCAGCAGCGAGGGGAACAGCTATGGCTACACCTTC.